The clone carrying this T cell receptor beta chain was seen once. This may be a read error: a much more frequent sequence differs by one nucleotide. Genomic DNA was the PCR template. Amplification of the beta chain CDR3 used 30 forward and 13 reverse multiplex primers. TCRdb independently ran MiXCR on the multiplex PCR reads; one entry per CDR3 protein. The repertoire holds 250,000 to 300,000 distinct CDR3 sequences, with approximately 45% as singletons. This entry comes from a study of type 1 and type 2 diabetes patients. For the study at large: From PBMCs, CD4+ and CD8+ T cells were isolated by magnetic microbeads. Sequencing for the whole study yielded under 20 million paired-end reads.

This CDR3 spans 18 amino acids. Germline V gives CDR1 LNHNV, CDR2 YYDKDF (reference sequence). Each participant gave 9.5 to 10 milliliters of peripheral blood. This clonotype was obtained from a man aged 18 to 30 with type 2 diabetes. The chain links TRBV15 to TRBJ2-2, with 8 bases that match TRBD1. Sequences were obtained from peripheral blood mononuclear cells (PBMCs). The chain's CDR3 is CATSSGGQGSTNTGEPFF. The CDR3 bases are TGTGCCACCAGCAGTGGAGGACAGGGATCAACGAACACCGGGGAGCCGTTTTTT.